The sequence of this T cell receptor beta chain was determined in a study of radiotherapy plus CTLA-4 blockade in lung cancer. Broader study findings: In blood, tumor-derived TCR clones expanded after radiotherapy plus ipilimumab.

Profiling relied on immunoSEQ multiplex PCR, and the TCRdb table lists in-frame clones only, not all of them. This sample has more than 90,000 clones, with 88% found just once. Remarks on this clone: Antigen unknown.

CDR1 SGDLS and CDR2 YYNGEE come from the germline V gene. The germline V and J ends were trimmed by 2 bases and 3 bases, with 14 bases remaining between them. This CDR3 is 15 amino acids long. Treatment of patients with chemo-refractory metastatic non-small-cell lung cancer consisted of focal radiation plus CTLA-4 blockade with ipilimumab. The receptor's source is a human donor with non-small cell lung cancer that progressed on radiotherapy plus ipilimumab. V and J are TRBV9 and TRBJ1-2, with D possibly matching TRBD1 (6 bases). The specimen comprised peripheral blood, sampled from a patient treated with radiotherapy plus ipilimumab. In DNA, the CDR3 is TGTGCCAGCAGCGTCAGCCCCGGGGGCTACTATGGCTACACCTTC. Translating it yields CASSVSPGGYYGYTF.